The rows below give T cell receptor beta chains drawn from one sample of a study of CD8 T cells in Susac syndrome. TCRdb ran MiXCR on the immunoSEQ multiplex PCR reads and lists one entry per CDR3 protein. The sample carries 250,000 to 350,000 distinct CDR3 sequences, roughly 84% recorded once. Material: CD8+ T cells from PBMCs. The receptor set was obtained from a human donor with multiple sclerosis. CDR3s include the opening cysteine and the closing phenylalanine or tryptophan. A D gene is named only where the DNA matches it firmly. Not every row has a clone size; where given, it reads once, few, many or a size class.

d_gene,v_gene,j_gene,abundance,CDR3nt,CDR3aa
-,TRBV29-1,TRBJ2-1,-,TGCAGCGTACCCAGACCTGGGGACGATACCTACAATGAGCAGTTCTTC,CSVPRPGDDTYNEQFF
TRBD2,TRBV11-2,TRBJ2-1,-,TGTGCCAGCAGCTTAGTGGCGGGAGCGACTGAGCAGTTCTTC,CASSLVAGATEQFF
-,TRBV7-9,TRBJ2-2,-,TGTGCCAGCAGCCGTAGCGAAACCGGGGAGCTGTTTTTT,CASSRSETGELFF
TRBD2,TRBV7-6,TRBJ2-1,-,TGTGCCAGCAGCCTCCGGCGGGAGGCGAATGAGCAGTTCTTC,CASSLRREANEQFF
-,TRBV10-3,TRBJ2-1,-,TGTGCCATCGGGTTAGGCTCCTACAATGAGCAGTTCTTC,CAIGLGSYNEQFF
-,TRBV19,TRBJ2-5,-,TGTGCCAGTAGTATAGAAGAAGAGACCCAGTACTTC,CASSIEEETQYF
TRBD2,TRBV23-1,TRBJ2-5,-,TGCGCCAGCAGGGCTAGCGGAAAGTACCAAGAGACCCAGTACTTC,CASRASGKYQETQYF
TRBD2,TRBV10-3,TRBJ2-3,-,TGTGCCATCAGTGAGTCGATCCTAGCGGGGGACACAGATACGCAGTATTTT,CAISESILAGDTDTQYF
-,TRBV9,TRBJ1-3,-,TGTGCCAGCAGCGACCCCGGGGGGGCCGGAAACACCATATATTTT,CASSDPGGAGNTIYF
TRBD1,TRBV24-1,TRBJ2-4,-,TGTGCCACCAGTGCCAGGGGGCCTAGGAACATTCAGTACTTC,CATSARGPRNIQYF
-,TRBV28,TRBJ1-2,-,TGTGCCAGCAGTTTAGATTTGGGGGTTCATTTGTATGGCTACACCTTC,CASSLDLGVHLYGYTF
TRBD2,TRBV20-1,TRBJ2-1,-,TGCAGTGCCTCCGGGGGGGGGAACTCCTACAATGAGCAGTTCTTC,CSASGGGNSYNEQFF
TRBD2,TRBV6-5,TRBJ2-1,few,TGTGCCAGCAGTTACTCTGCGGCGGGAGATGAGCAGTTCTTC,CASSYSAAGDEQFF
-,TRBV3-1,TRBJ1-5,-,TGTGCCAGCAGCCTCGGCTTTGCGGGGGAGCCCCAGCATTTT,CASSLGFAGEPQHF
-,TRBV7-9,TRBJ2-1,-,TGTGCCAGCAGCCGCGGGCCCTCTCTTAGAAACGGGAATGAGCAGTTCTTC,CASSRGPSLRNGNEQFF
-,TRBV29-1,TRBJ2-1,-,TGCAGCGTTGAAGATGGAGATGGGCTAAGCTCCTACAATGAGCAGTTCTTC,CSVEDGDGLSSYNEQFF
TRBD1,TRBV28,TRBJ2-2,-,TGTGCCAGCAGTTTACAGGGGGACACCGGGGAGCTGTTTTTT,CASSLQGDTGELFF
-,TRBV2,TRBJ1-2,-,TGTGCCAGCACTCTTGTGGGACGGAGGGAAATAATAGGAGGCTACACCTTC,CASTLVGRREIIGGYTF
TRBD2,TRBV28,TRBJ2-5,-,TGTGCCAGCAGAGTCACAGCGGGAAGGAGAAGAGAGACCCAGTACTTC,CASRVTAGRRRETQYF
-,TRBV19,TRBJ1-5,-,TGTGCCAGTAGTACCCCAACAGGGTATCAGCCCCAGCATTTT,CASSTPTGYQPQHF
-,TRBV4-1,TRBJ1-2,once,TGCGCCAGCAGCCAGGGACCATATGGCTACACCTTC,CASSQGPYGYTF
-,TRBV7-9,TRBJ1-5,once,TGTGCCAGCAGCTTAGGTGGGACTTCCCAGCCCCAGCATTTT,CASSLGGTSQPQHF
TRBD1,TRBV5-6,TRBJ2-7,-,TGTGCCAGCAGCCTCGGACAGGGTGGATTCTACGAGCAGTACTTC,CASSLGQGGFYEQYF
-,TRBV13,TRBJ2-7,-,TGTGCCAGCAGCTTATCACCCAGGGGTTCCGAGCAGTACTTC,CASSLSPRGSEQYF
-,TRBV2,TRBJ1-6,-,TGTGCCAGCAGTGATGGGCAGGGCAATCGACAGTCACCCCTCCACTTT,CASSDGQGNRQSPLHF
-,TRBV7-9,TRBJ2-7,once,TGTGCCAGCAGTCCGTACCCCTCCTACGAGCAGTACTTC,CASSPYPSYEQYF
-,TRBV19,TRBJ1-1,-,TGTGCCAGTAGTATAGAGTCGGCTGAAGCTTTCTTT,CASSIESAEAFF
-,TRBV29-1,TRBJ1-1,-,TGCAGCGTTGAAGAGAGCGGCACTGAAGATTTCTTT,CSVEESGTEDFF
TRBD1,TRBV29-1,TRBJ2-7,-,TGCAGCGCATGGGCCCCCTCAGGGGGAGCCTACGAGCAGTACTTC,CSAWAPSGGAYEQYF
TRBD1,TRBV5-1,TRBJ2-1,-,TGCGCCAGCAGCCGGATCCAACAGGGGATGGGATTAAATGAGCAGTTCTTC,CASSRIQQGMGLNEQFF
TRBD1,TRBV12-3/TRBV12-4,TRBJ2-2,-,TGTGCCAGCAGTTTCGGGACAGCGAACACCGGGGAGCTGTTTTTT,CASSFGTANTGELFF
TRBD2,TRBV6-2/TRBV6-3,TRBJ2-1,-,TGTGCCAGCATGGGGACTAGCGGGAGGGGGGAGCAGTTCTTC,CASMGTSGRGEQFF
TRBD2,TRBV29-1,TRBJ2-1,-,TGCAGCGTTCCTACTAGCGGTGAGCAGTTCTTC,CSVPTSGEQFF
TRBD1,TRBV5-6,TRBJ2-7,-,TGTGCCAGCAGCTGGTGGACAGGGGCCTACCACGAGCAGTACTTC,CASSWWTGAYHEQYF
-,TRBV12-3/TRBV12-4,TRBJ2-7,-,TGTGCCAGCAGTCCGAAACCTAGGGGCGAGCAGTACTTC,CASSPKPRGEQYF
-,TRBV4-2,TRBJ2-3,-,TGTGCCAGCAGCCAACTGCCTGAGGGCACAGATACGCAGTATTTT,CASSQLPEGTDTQYF
-,TRBV28,TRBJ1-5,few,TGTGCCAGCAGTTTTTCTCAGCCCCAGCATTTT,CASSFSQPQHF
-,TRBV30,TRBJ2-7,-,TGTGCCTGGAGTCGGCTAGCTTTTTTTGACGAGCAGTACTTC,CAWSRLAFFDEQYF
TRBD2,TRBV28,TRBJ2-2,once,TGTGCCAGCAGCCCCGGACTAGCGGGAGTAGGAACGAACACCGGGGAGCTGTTTTTT,CASSPGLAGVGTNTGELFF
TRBD2,TRBV20-1,TRBJ2-7,-,TGCAGTGCCAGGGGACTAGCGGGAGGAACCTTCCGGGAGGGCGAGCAGTACTTC,CSARGLAGGTFREGEQYF
-,TRBV27,TRBJ2-3,few,TGTGCCAGCAGTTCCCTTTGGGATACGCAGTATTTT,CASSSLWDTQYF
TRBD2,TRBV6-4,TRBJ2-1,-,TGTGCCAGCAGTGACGTCTGGGGGGAGGGCCAGGAGCAGTTCTTC,CASSDVWGEGQEQFF
TRBD1,TRBV29-1,TRBJ1-2,-,TGCAGCGTTGAGAGCAGGGGGGATGGCTACACCTTC,CSVESRGDGYTF
-,TRBV20-1,TRBJ2-5,few,TGCAGTGCTAGAGAAGTTGGCCAATACCAGGAGACCCAGTACTTC,CSAREVGQYQETQYF
-,TRBV25-1,TRBJ1-4,few,TGTGCCAGCAGTGACCGGGACTTAGGCGAAAAACTGTTTTTT,CASSDRDLGEKLFF
TRBD1,TRBV2,TRBJ1-5,-,TGTGCCAGCAGTGAGAGGGGCAGGGGGCATCAGCCCCAGCATTTT,CASSERGRGHQPQHF
-,TRBV30,TRBJ2-3,-,TGTGCCTGGAGTGTACTGACGGAGAGGCTAAGCACAGATACGCAGTATTTT,CAWSVLTERLSTDTQYF
TRBD2,TRBV30,TRBJ2-2,-,TGTGCCTGGAGTTTCCTAGCGGGAGGCACCGGGGAGCTGTTTTTT,CAWSFLAGGTGELFF
-,TRBV29-1,TRBJ2-1,-,TGCAGCGTTGAGCTGGGGACCCTTGCAAATGAGCAGTTCTTC,CSVELGTLANEQFF
TRBD2,TRBV20-1,TRBJ2-3,-,TGCAGTGCTAGAGTTCTTAAACGAGCAGCGGGAGGAAGGGAAGATACGCAGTATTTT,CSARVLKRAAGGREDTQYF